This T cell receptor (beta chain) was documented in a study of shared clonotypes between healthy human individuals. Trimming removed 1 base from V and 8 bases from J; junction bases left unmatched: 6. Germline CDR1 LNHDA, CDR2 SQIVND (reference sequence). CDR3 length: 15 residues. Sequencing was performed with immunoSEQ multiplex PCR; in TCRdb, only in-frame clones are kept and a portion is missing. The repertoire holds under 2.5 million clones, with about 90% as singletons. This chain connects TRBV19 to TRBJ1-5; 9 positions match TRBD1. The clonotype was recovered from a man in his late teens or twenties in good health. Some clones in this sample may be carry-over from other donors' samples. The specimen sequenced was naive CD4+ T cells from PBMCs. Subset meaning: CD45RA+ positively selected. The CDR3 region has the DNA TGTGCCAGTAGTATAGTTGGGACAGGGATTGAGCCCCAGCATTTT. This translates into CASSIVGTGIEPQHF.